Below, 22 T cell receptor beta chains from the same sample are listed, as sequenced in a study of blood T cell repertoires in COVID-19. Assay used: immunoSEQ multiplex PCR; TCRdb lists only in-frame clones, some missing. Of approximately 90,000 clones in the sample, about 89% were seen once. Sequenced sample: peripheral blood. Every receptor here comes from a human donor with acute or convalescent COVID-19. The donor label of this sample is uncertain.

This clone was detected once. V usage is TRBV5-1 and J usage is TRBJ2-3; 10 bases align to TRBD2. V lost 0 bases, J lost 4 bases, and 8 bases stayed unmatched. This CDR3 comprises 17 residues. Per the germline V gene, CDR1 is SGHRS and CDR2 is YFSETQ. The CDR3 DNA reads TGCGCCAGCAGCTTGGCCTTACAACTAGCGGGGCCAGATACGCAGTATTTT. Encoded protein: CASSLALQLAGPDTQYF.

J is TRBJ2-5 and V is TRBV6-2 or TRBV6-3, with a possible D match to TRBD2 (7 bases). With 2 bases removed from V and 5 bases from J, the gap between germline ends came to 15 bases. The CDR3 has 15 residues. Germline V gene lookup returns CDR1 MNHEY and CDR2 SVGEGT. The CDR3 loop reads CASSYMRGRGETQYF. The CDR3 DNA follows: TGTGCCAGCAGTTACATGCGGGGGCGCGGGGAGACCCAGTACTTC.

The chain uses TRBV30 and TRBJ1-2, with 9 bases aligning to TRBD1. Per germline, CDR1 GTSNPN and CDR2 SVGIG (reference sequence). After removal of 7 bases from V and 5 bases from J, the junction contained 8 bases not matched to a gene. The CDR3 loop spans 13 amino acids. CDR3 amino acids: CASLQGAIYGYTF. The CDR3 DNA follows: TGTGCCTCACTACAGGGGGCGATTTATGGCTACACCTTC.

The CDR3 nucleotides are TGTGCCAGCAGCACTACGGGACAGGGCTGGGATCAGCCCCAGCATTTT. Translated, it gives CASSTTGQGWDQPQHF. This sequence joins TRBV2 and TRBJ1-5; 9 bases are a match to TRBD1. The germline gives CDR1 SNHLY, CDR2 FYNNEI. This CDR3 spans 16 amino acids. With V trimmed by 6 bases and J by 5 bases, 11 bases remained unmatched.

The V call is TRBV7-3, the J call TRBJ1-2; TRBD1 might be the D (6 bases). The V gene lost 5 bases and the J gene lost 8 bases, with 15 bases spanning the gap. Germline V gene lookup returns CDR1 SGHTA and CDR2 FQGTGA. The CDR3 runs 13 residues. CDR3 nucleotide sequence: TGTGCCAGCAGCGGACAACAGGGATCCGGCTACACCTTC. Translation: CASSGQQGSGYTF. Supplemented by reference TRBV7-3 and TRBJ1-2, the full variable domain reads GAGVSQTPSNKVTEKGKYVELRCDPISGHTALYWYRQSLGQGPEFLIYFQGTGAADDSGLPNDRFFAVRPEGSVSTLKIQRTERGDSAVYLCASSGQQGSGYTFGSGTRLTVV.

The gene calls are TRBV29-1 and TRBJ1-4; D gene ambiguous. The CDR3 is 14 amino acids. CDR1 is SQVTM and CDR2 is ANQGSEA in the germline V gene. V lost 4 bases to trimming and J lost 4 bases, with 13 bases between them. The chain's CDR3 is CSVAGSGDNEKLFF. The CDR3, as DNA: TGCAGCGTTGCCGGTTCTGGAGATAATGAAAAACTGTTTTTT.

The V and J genes are TRBV4-2 and TRBJ2-7, with 9 bases aligning to TRBD2. J lost 9 bases, V lost 0 bases, and 12 bases had no gene match. Germline assignment: CDR1 LGHNA and CDR2 YNFKEQ. The CDR3 totals 16 residues. CDR3 amino acids: CASSQDGAGGLVRQYF. The CDR3 nucleotides read TGTGCCAGCAGCCAAGATGGAGCGGGGGGCCTAGTAAGGCAGTACTTC.

In its sample, this clone was seen once. The chain employs TRBV7-9 and TRBJ2-7; D ambiguous. The germline V gene has CDR1 SEHNR and CDR2 FQNEAQ (reference sequence). The V gene lost 1 base and the J gene lost 5 bases, with 6 bases spanning the gap. CDR3 length: 12 residues. The CDR3 sequence is CASSLVVNEQYF. Written as DNA, the CDR3 is TGTGCCAGCAGCTTAGTAGTAAACGAGCAGTACTTC.

DNA for the CDR3: TGTGCCAGCAGTGTTAGGGGGGGAGTCGGTGAAAAACTGTTTTTT. It codes for CASSVRGGVGEKLFF. The J gene is TRBJ1-4, the V gene TRBV2, with a tentative D call TRBD1 (6 bases). CDR1 SNHLY and CDR2 FYNNEI come from the germline V gene. CDR3 length: 15 residues. Trimming shortened V by 4 bases and J by 7 bases, and 16 bases separated the two germline ends.

This chain uses TRBV2 with TRBJ1-3; unclear D gene. Germline CDR1 SNHLY, CDR2 FYNNEI. The CDR3 covers 15 residues. V shed 7 bases and J shed 0 bases, with 13 bases lying between them. CDR3 amino acids: CASNPGLVSGNTIYF. CDR3 nucleotide sequence: TGTGCCAGCAACCCAGGCCTGGTCTCTGGAAACACCATATATTTT.

The chain is built from TRBV19 and TRBJ2-4; TRBD1 matches at 7 bases. Unmatched junction bases numbered 5, after V lost 0 bases and J lost 0 bases. This CDR3 region has 17 residues. Germline assignment: CDR1 LNHDA and CDR2 SQIVND (reference sequence). CDR3 bases: TGTGCCAGTAGTATAGAGGGACAGAGCCTAGCCAAAAACATTCAGTACTTC. This encodes CASSIEGQSLAKNIQYF.

V is TRBV6-5 and J is TRBJ2-7; D possibly corresponds to TRBD2 (5 bases). The CDR3 contains 12 residues. The germline CDR1 and CDR2 sequences are MNHEY and SVGAGI. Between the trimmed V and J ends, which lost 2 bases and 7 bases, there was a span of 9 bases. The CDR3 sequence: CASSYLEGEQYF. Written as DNA, the CDR3 is TGTGCCAGCAGTTACCTCGAGGGAGAGCAGTACTTC.

In the case of this clone: The same CDR3 can be traced to other DNA sequences in this sample. V usage is TRBV6-2 or TRBV6-3 and J usage is TRBJ2-7, with unresolved D. V was trimmed by 4 bases and J by 3 bases, leaving 4 bases between them. CDR1 and CDR2 (germline): MNHEY, SVGEGT. This CDR3 is 11 amino acids long. CDR3 amino acids: CASSSHYEQYF. DNA of the CDR3: TGTGCCAGCAGTTCACACTACGAGCAGTACTTC.

This chain uses TRBV29-1 with TRBJ1-1; the match to TRBD1 covers 7 bases. The CDR3 is made up of 16 amino acids. V was pared by 5 bases and J by 4 bases, with 16 bases of the junction left unmatched. Germline values: CDR1 SQVTM, CDR2 ANQGSEA. The CDR3: CSVSPPGTASGTEAFF. In DNA, the CDR3 is TGCAGCGTTTCTCCCCCCGGGACAGCATCGGGCACTGAAGCTTTCTTT.

The chain recombines TRBV6-5 with TRBJ2-7, with 7 bases matching TRBD2. The CDR3 runs 14 residues. Germline CDR1 MNHEY, CDR2 SVGAGI. The junction had 2 bases not matched to a gene; V was cut back by 2 bases and J by 1 base. The CDR3 region is CASSYREGSYEQYF. The CDR3 DNA follows: TGTGCCAGCAGTTACAGGGAGGGGTCCTACGAGCAGTACTTC.

This chain connects TRBV30 to TRBJ1-5; TRBD1 is a possible D gene (6 bases). The CDR3 totals 14 residues. From germline, CDR1 is GTSNPN and CDR2 SVGIG (reference sequence). The V and J ends lost 3 bases and 3 bases respectively, with 12 bases between them. CDR3 sequence: CAWRGAGDNQPQHF. CDR3 coding DNA: TGTGCCTGGAGGGGGGCAGGGGACAATCAGCCCCAGCATTTT.

The CDR3 sequence is CASSDPGQGKLPPLHF. The CDR3 DNA reads as TGTGCCAGCAGTGACCCGGGACAGGGGAAGTTGCCACCCCTCCACTTT. V and J are TRBV28 and TRBJ1-6; TRBD1 agrees at 10 bases. Germline V CDR1 and CDR2: MDHEN, SYDVKM. V dropped 5 bases and J dropped 11; count of bases not matched to a gene: 12. This CDR3 has 16 residues.

The chain is built from TRBV5-5 and TRBJ2-2; a possible D gene is TRBD1 (5 bases). This CDR3 has 16 amino acids. The germline V and J ends were trimmed by 0 bases and 3 bases, with 12 bases remaining between them. From germline, CDR1 is SGHKS and CDR2 YYEKEE (reference sequence). CDR3 nucleotide sequence: TGTGCCAGCAGCTTGGCGGACACCTCTCACACCGGGGAGCTGTTTTTT. It specifies CASSLADTSHTGELFF.

This chain joins TRBV2 and TRBJ1-2; unclear D gene. Germline V CDR1 and CDR2: SNHLY, FYNNEI. The length of the CDR3 is 13 residues. The ends were cut back, 7 bases at V and 3 bases at J, with 12 bases in the middle. The CDR3 region has the DNA TGTGCCAGCAAGGGAGGTAGGGACTATGGCTACACCTTC. Its translation is CASKGGRDYGYTF.

This chain links TRBV19 with TRBJ1-1; D perhaps matches TRBD1 (5 bases). Germline V CDR1 and CDR2: LNHDA, SQIVND (reference sequence). V was cut by 6 bases and J by 3 bases, with 14 bases left in between. This CDR3 comprises 14 residues. In DNA form, the CDR3 reads TGTGCCAGTAGCGTGACAGCGACCCACACTGAAGCTTTCTTT. Its protein is CASSVTATHTEAFF.

This chain joins TRBV4-1 and TRBJ2-1, with 8 nucleotides matching TRBD2. The germline V gene has CDR1 MGHRA and CDR2 YSYEKL. The CDR3 has 16 residues. The V gene end was trimmed by 2 bases and the J gene end by 0 bases; junction bases not matched to a gene: 3. The CDR3 nucleotides read TGCGCCAGCAGCCAACAGAGCGGGAGCTCCTACAATGAGCAGTTCTTC. Its protein product is CASSQQSGSSYNEQFF.

This clone has only a few counts. The chain recombines TRBV3-1 (or the pseudogene TRBV3-2) with TRBJ1-4, with a possible D match to TRBD1 (6 bases). From germline, CDR1 is LGHDT and CDR2 YNNKEL (reference sequence). V was trimmed by 8 bases and J by 7 bases, leaving 14 bases between them. The CDR3 is made up of 13 amino acids. The CDR3 DNA sequence: TGTGCCAGCGGACACCGCAGGGGTGAAAAACTGTTTTTT. This codes for CASGHRRGEKLFF.